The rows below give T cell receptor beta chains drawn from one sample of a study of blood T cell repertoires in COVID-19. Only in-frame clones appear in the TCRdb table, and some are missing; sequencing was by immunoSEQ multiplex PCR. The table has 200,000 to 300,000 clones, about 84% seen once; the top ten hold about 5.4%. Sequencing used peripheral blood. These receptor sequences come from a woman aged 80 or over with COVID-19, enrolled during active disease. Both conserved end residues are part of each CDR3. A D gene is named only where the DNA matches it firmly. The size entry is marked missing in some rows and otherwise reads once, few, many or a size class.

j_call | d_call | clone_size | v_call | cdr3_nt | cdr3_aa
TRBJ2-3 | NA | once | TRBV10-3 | TGTGCCATCAGTTACGATGGGACACCCCCAGGGGATACGCAGTATTTT | CAISYDGTPPGDTQYF
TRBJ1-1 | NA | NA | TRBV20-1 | TGCAGTGCTAGTGGGGGGGGGAACGTGAACACTGAAGCTTTCTTT | CSASGGGNVNTEAFF
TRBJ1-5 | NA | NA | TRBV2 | TGTGCCAGCAGCCCGAGACTAATTATGGATAATCAGCCCCAGCATTTT | CASSPRLIMDNQPQHF
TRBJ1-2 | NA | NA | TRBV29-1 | TGCAGCGTTGCCTATGATGGCTACACCTTC | CSVAYDGYTF
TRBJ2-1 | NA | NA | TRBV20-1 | TGCAGTGCTAGTTCCCTAGTTGGTGAGCAGTTCTTC | CSASSLVGEQFF
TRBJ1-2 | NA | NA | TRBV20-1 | TGCAGTGCCGGGGGGGGCTATGGCTACACCTTC | CSAGGGYGYTF
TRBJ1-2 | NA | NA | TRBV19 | TGTGCCAGTATTCCTTCCTCAGGGGAAAACTATGGCTACACCTTC | CASIPSSGENYGYTF
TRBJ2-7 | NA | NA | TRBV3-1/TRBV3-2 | TGTGCCAGCAGCCCCCGTTTTGGTTCCGGGTATTGGAGCGAGCAGTACTTC | CASSPRFGSGYWSEQYF
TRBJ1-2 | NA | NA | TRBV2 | TGTGCCAGCAGTTCAGATTCAGGGCAGGGTGGCTACACCTTC | CASSSDSGQGGYTF
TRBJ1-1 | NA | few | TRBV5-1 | TGCGCCAGCAGCTCGGGTTTAGATGGCACTGAAGCTTTCTTT | CASSSGLDGTEAFF
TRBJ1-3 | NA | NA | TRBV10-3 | TGTGCCATCAGTGAAGGGACAAGCGGAAACACCATATATTTT | CAISEGTSGNTIYF
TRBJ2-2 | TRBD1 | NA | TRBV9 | TGTGCCAGCAGCGTTACAGGGGGGAACACCGGGGAGCTGTTTTTT | CASSVTGGNTGELFF
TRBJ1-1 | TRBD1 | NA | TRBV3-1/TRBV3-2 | TGTGCCAGCAGCCAACGGACAGGAATTACGTACCCCAACACTGAAGCTTTCTTT | CASSQRTGITYPNTEAFF
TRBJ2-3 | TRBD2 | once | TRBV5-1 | TGCGCCAGCAGTCAGCCTAGCGGGGGGCCCACAGATACGCAGTATTTT | CASSQPSGGPTDTQYF
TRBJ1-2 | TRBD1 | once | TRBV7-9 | TGTGCCAGCAGCTTACCCGGACAGGGGGGGAACTATGGCTACACCTTC | CASSLPGQGGNYGYTF
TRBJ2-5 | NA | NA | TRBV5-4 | TGTGCCAGCAGCCCTGGGGGGTACCAAGAGACCCAGTACTTC | CASSPGGYQETQYF
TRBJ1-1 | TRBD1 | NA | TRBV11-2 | TGTGCCAGCAGCTGGGGGACAGGCCGGAACACTGAAGCTTTCTTT | CASSWGTGRNTEAFF
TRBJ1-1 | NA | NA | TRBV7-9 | TGTGCCAGCAGGGAGACAGGACAGAACACTGAAGCTTTCTTT | CASRETGQNTEAFF
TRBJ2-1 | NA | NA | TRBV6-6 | TGTGCCAGCAGTTACCAAGGGGACAATGAGCAGTTCTTC | CASSYQGDNEQFF
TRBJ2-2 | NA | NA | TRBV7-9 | TGTGCCAGCAGCCCGACCGGGGAGCTGTTTTTT | CASSPTGELFF
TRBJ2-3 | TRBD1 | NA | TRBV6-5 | TGTGCCAGCAGCGACAGGGGTTCACCAGATACGCAGTATTTT | CASSDRGSPDTQYF
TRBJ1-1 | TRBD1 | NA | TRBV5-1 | TGCGCCAGCAGCGATCAAGGGGGCGCGAACACTGAAGCTTTCTTT | CASSDQGGANTEAFF
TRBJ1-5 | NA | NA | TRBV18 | TGTGCCAGCTCACCGACAGCTAATCAGCCCCAGCATTTT | CASSPTANQPQHF
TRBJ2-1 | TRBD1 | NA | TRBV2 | TGTGCCACCCGTTGGACAGGAACGGTAAATGAGCAGTTCTTC | CATRWTGTVNEQFF
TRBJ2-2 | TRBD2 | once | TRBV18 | TGTGCCAGCTCACCTGGACTAGCGGATTCGTTTTTTTCCGGGGAGCTGTTTTTT | CASSPGLADSFFSGELFF
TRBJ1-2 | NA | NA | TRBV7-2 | TGTGCCAGCAGCTTACCAAACTATGGCTACACCTTC | CASSLPNYGYTF
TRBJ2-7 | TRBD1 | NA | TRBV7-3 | TGTGCCAGCAGCTCTCAAGGGGGCGGTCTTTACCCTTACGAGCAGTACTTC | CASSSQGGGLYPYEQYF
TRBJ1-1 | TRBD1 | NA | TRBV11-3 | TGTGCCAGCAGCTTAGATAGTAGGAGGGGGCGAGGGAACACTGAAGCTTTCTTT | CASSLDSRRGRGNTEAFF
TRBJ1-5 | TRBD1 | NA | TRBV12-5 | TGTGCTAGTGGGGACAGGCGGGGCCGATATAGCAATCAGCCCCAGCATTTT | CASGDRRGRYSNQPQHF
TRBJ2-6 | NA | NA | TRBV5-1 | TGCGCCAGCAGCTTGGAACCCCACGGGACTGCTTCTGGGGCCAACGTCCTGACTTTC | CASSLEPHGTASGANVLTF
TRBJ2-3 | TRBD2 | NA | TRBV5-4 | TGTGCCAGCAGCACGTCCGGGACTACTGCGCAGGGCACAGATACGCAGTATTTT | CASSTSGTTAQGTDTQYF
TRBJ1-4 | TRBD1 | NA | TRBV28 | TGTGCCAGCAGTTTAGGGACAGCAACTAATGAAAAACTGTTTTTT | CASSLGTATNEKLFF
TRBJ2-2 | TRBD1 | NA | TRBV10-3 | TGTGCCATCAGTTCCGGGACAGGGGACACCGGGGAGCTGTTTTTT | CAISSGTGDTGELFF
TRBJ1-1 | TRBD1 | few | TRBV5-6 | TGTGCCAGCAGCTCCCAGCAGGGGGGGAACACTGAAGCTTTCTTT | CASSSQQGGNTEAFF
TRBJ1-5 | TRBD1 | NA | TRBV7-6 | TGTGCCAGCAGCCTCGGACAGGGTAACAATCAGCCCCAGCATTTT | CASSLGQGNNQPQHF
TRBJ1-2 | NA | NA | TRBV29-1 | TGCAGCGTTGAAGGCAGTGACTATGGCTACACCTTC | CSVEGSDYGYTF
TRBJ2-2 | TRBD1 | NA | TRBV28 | TGTGCCAGTCGGGGACAGGGGGCCAAGTCCGGGGAGCTGTTTTTT | CASRGQGAKSGELFF
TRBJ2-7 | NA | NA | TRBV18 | TGTGCCAGCTCCCACGACCCTCTGGGCGTCGAGCAGTACTTC | CASSHDPLGVEQYF
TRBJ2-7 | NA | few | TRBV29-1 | TGCAGCGTTGAAGGGGGCCTCGGAAAATCCTCCTACGAGCAGTACTTC | CSVEGGLGKSSYEQYF
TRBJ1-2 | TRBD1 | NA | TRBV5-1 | TGCGCCAGCAGCACCGGGACAGGGGTGGGCTATGGCTACACCTTC | CASSTGTGVGYGYTF
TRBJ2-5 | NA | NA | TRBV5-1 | TGCGCCAGCAGCACGGCACTAGGAACCCAAGAGACCCAGTACTTC | CASSTALGTQETQYF
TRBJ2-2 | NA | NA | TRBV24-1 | TGTGCCACCAGTGACCCCTCCCTTGTTACAGGGACCGGGGAGCTGTTTTTT | CATSDPSLVTGTGELFF
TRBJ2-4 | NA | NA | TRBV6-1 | TGTGCCAGCAGTGAAGGACAGCCAAACAAAAACATTCAGTACTTC | CASSEGQPNKNIQYF
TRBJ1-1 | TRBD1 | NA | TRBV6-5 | TGTGCCAGTACCGGACAGGGGTACACTGAAGCTTTCTTT | CASTGQGYTEAFF
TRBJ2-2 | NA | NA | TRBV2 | TGTGCCAGCTCAGGACTCTACACCGGGGAGCTGTTTTTT | CASSGLYTGELFF
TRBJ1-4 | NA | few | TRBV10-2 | TGCGCCAGCAGACAGACGGGGAATGAAAAACTGTTTTTT | CASRQTGNEKLFF
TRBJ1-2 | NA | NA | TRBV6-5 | TGTGCCAGCAGGGTAACGGTCGCGGGGGGCTACACCTTC | CASRVTVAGGYTF
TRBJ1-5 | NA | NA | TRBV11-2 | TGTGCCAGCAGCTTAGATGCGGGTAGCAATCAGCCCCAGCATTTT | CASSLDAGSNQPQHF
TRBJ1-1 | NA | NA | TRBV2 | TGTGCCTCACTGGAGGGACGGCCGAACACTGAAGCTTTCTTT | CASLEGRPNTEAFF
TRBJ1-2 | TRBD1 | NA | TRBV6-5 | TGTGCCAGCAGGCGAAGACAGGGTGGCTACACCTTC | CASRRRQGGYTF
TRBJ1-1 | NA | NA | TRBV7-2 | TGTGCCAGCAGCTTAGTGGGGACATTAATTGGGAACACTGAAGCTTTCTTT | CASSLVGTLIGNTEAFF
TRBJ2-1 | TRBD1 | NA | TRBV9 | TGTGCCAGCAGCGTAGAAGTTACAGGGGGTACTAAGCAGTTCTTC | CASSVEVTGGTKQFF